The 27 T cell receptor beta chains listed next were all sequenced from one sample in a study of response to subunit inactivated influenza vaccine listed by TCRdb under 2018. The protocol used for the library was RT-PCR. Sequencing instrument: Illumina HiSeq 2500. The public reads were reprocessed in TCRdb via fastp at Q25 and MiXCR, keeping in-frame beta chains. When rows share a CDR3 protein, they turn into one entry using the most common DNA and genes. The sample includes more than 700,000 distinct CDR3 sequences, with approximately 21% observed a single time. Roughly a tenth of the sample comes from the top ten. The sequencing used PBMCs from blood, collected less than 6 days after vaccination. Source of these receptors: a man aged 45-65 years who received an inactivated influenza vaccine. Donor details come from another sample of the same person, matched by shared clones.

The J gene is TRBJ2-1, the V gene TRBV20-1; D is undetermined. The CDR3 covers 13 residues. The germline CDR1 and CDR2 sequences are DFQATT and SNEGSKA (reference sequence). Trimming removed 5 bases at V and 4 bases at J, with 12 bases between. CDR3 sequence: CSALGKGYNEQFF. The DNA of the CDR3 is TGCAGTGCTCTAGGGAAAGGTTACAATGAGCAGTTCTTC.

About this clonotype itself: A read error may produce the germline difference seen at one junction end. The rearrangement uses TRBV3-1 and TRBJ2-1, with D unresolved. The CDR3 runs 15 residues. Germline values: CDR1 LGHDT, CDR2 YNNKEL (reference sequence). The CDR3 spells CASSQEITAYNEQFF. The CDR3 coding sequence is TGTGCCAGCAGTCAAGAGATCACTGCCTACAATGAGCAGTTCTTC.

V usage is TRBV5-6 and J usage is TRBJ2-4; D ambiguous. Germline V CDR1 and CDR2: SGHDT, YYEEEE. V was shortened by 2 bases and J by 0 bases, with 6 bases between the two germline ends. The CDR3 has 14 residues. Written as DNA, the CDR3 is TGTGCCAGCAGCTTTAGGGTAGCCAAAAACATTCAGTACTTC. It yields the protein CASSFRVAKNIQYF.

This clonotype showed up just a few times. The chain links TRBV29-1 to TRBJ2-3; 9 nucleotides line up with TRBD2. Germline V gene data show CDR1 as SQVTM and CDR2 as ANQGSEA. This CDR3 contains 15 residues. V shed 7 bases and J 2 bases; nucleotides not matched to a gene: 10. CDR3 region: CSGRPSGTHTDTQYF. CDR3 coding DNA: TGCAGCGGACGACCTAGCGGGACTCACACAGATACGCAGTATTTT.

This clonotype was observed at least ten times. The chain uses TRBV6-5 and TRBJ2-2; tentatively, D is TRBD1 (5 bases). Germline V gene sequence: CDR1 MNHEY, CDR2 SVGAGI. CDR3 length equals 15 residues. Trimming removed 0 bases at V and 1 base at J, with 6 bases between. The CDR3 loop reads CASSYSDRNTGELFF. CDR3 nucleotide sequence: TGTGCCAGCAGTTACTCCGACAGGAACACCGGGGAGCTGTTTTTT.

There are a few counts of this clonotype. This CDR3 reads CSAKSAAQGFEQFF. CDR3 in DNA: TGCAGTGCTAAATCGGCGGCTCAAGGGTTTGAGCAGTTCTTC. The chain joins TRBV20-1 to TRBJ2-1; no definite D call. The length of the CDR3 is 14 residues. Germline-derived CDR1 and CDR2 are DFQATT and SNEGSKA (reference sequence). Trimming removed 4 bases at V and 9 bases at J, with 19 bases between.

This clonotype has just a few counts. The chain uses TRBV12-3 or TRBV12-4 and TRBJ2-1, with D hard to call. Trimming removed 3 bases from V and 4 bases from J, with 10 bases in between. The CDR3 totals 14 residues. CDR3: CASSFSERYNEQFF. The CDR3 coding sequence is TGTGCCAGCAGTTTTTCAGAGAGATACAATGAGCAGTTCTTC.

This clonotype came up a few times. The V call is TRBV27, the J call TRBJ2-7; D not resolved. V was cut by 5 bases and J by 0 bases, with 17 bases left in between. In germline, CDR1 is MNHEY, CDR2 SMNVEV (reference sequence). CDR3 length: 16 residues. The DNA for the CDR3 is TGTGCCAGCAGTCCTGCTCATATTATTCGCTCCTACGAGCAGTACTTC. Protein: CASSPAHIIRSYEQYF.

The chain recombines TRBV20-1 with TRBJ2-5, with D perhaps TRBD2 (5 bases). Germline assignment: CDR1 DFQATT and CDR2 SNEGSKA (reference sequence). The V end was cut by 6 bases, the J end by 0 bases, with 14 bases between. CDR3 length: 14 residues. The CDR3, as DNA: TGCAGTGCAAGATCAGACTACCACCAAGAGACCCAGTACTTC. Translated: CSARSDYHQETQYF.

The chain couples TRBV7-2 to TRBJ2-3; a possible D gene is TRBD2 (6 bases). V lost 7 bases and J lost 2, with 13 bases in between. The CDR3 extends over 14 amino acids. Germline assignment: CDR1 SGHTA and CDR2 FQGNSA. CDR3 sequence: CASTEGLHTDTQYF. Written as DNA, the CDR3 is TGTGCCAGCACCGAGGGACTTCACACAGATACGCAGTATTTT.

This clonotype was observed a handful of times. The chain links TRBV3-1 to TRBJ2-1; D is perhaps TRBD2 (7 bases). V lost 2 bases and J lost 10, with 15 bases in between. The germline V gene has CDR1 LGHDT and CDR2 YNNKEL (reference sequence). This CDR3 is built from 14 residues. CDR3 region: CASSQNGGRSEQFF. DNA for the CDR3: TGTGCCAGCAGCCAAAACGGGGGGCGTTCGGAGCAGTTCTTC.

This clonotype was detected many times. The junction and the germline gene differ at one end; a read error may be behind it. The CDR3 protein is CASSLTGGSYNEQFF. The CDR3 DNA reads as TGTGCCAGCAGCTTAACGGGGGGGTCCTACAATGAGCAGTTCTTC. The chain has TRBV5-1 and TRBJ2-1, with 8 bases identical to TRBD2. Germline-derived CDR1 and CDR2 are SGHRS and YFSETQ. This CDR3 contains 15 residues. The full variable domain, completed using reference TRBV5-1 and TRBJ2-1, is KAGVTQTPRYLIKTRGQQVTLSCSPISGHRSVSWYQQTPGQGLQFLFEYFSETQRNKGNFPGRFSGRQFSNSRSEMNVSTLELGDSALYLCASSLTGGSYNEQFFGPGTRLTVL.

The V and J genes are TRBV10-3 and TRBJ2-5, with 10 nucleotides matching TRBD1. CDR1 and CDR2 from the germline V gene are ENHRY and SYGVKD. The CDR3 consists of 14 residues. Trimming removed 0 bases from V and 5 bases from J; junction bases left unmatched: 0. The CDR3 sequence is CAISESGQGETQYF. The CDR3 bases are TGTGCCATCAGTGAGTCGGGACAGGGGGAGACCCAGTACTTC.

Ten or more counts support this clonotype. The chain links TRBV12-3 or TRBV12-4 to TRBJ1-5; TRBD1 matches 7 bases. The CDR3 spans 14 residues. V trimming: 5 bases; J trimming: 3 bases; junction bases outside the gene matches: 4. The CDR3 region has the DNA TGTGCCAGCAGTCCAGGGACAGCCAATCAGCCCCAGCATTTT. This translates into CASSPGTANQPQHF.

The CDR3, as DNA: TGTGCCAGCAGCCGGACAACATCGAACACCGGGGAGCTGTTTTTT. Its protein is CASSRTTSNTGELFF. The gene calls are TRBV7-8 and TRBJ2-2; D is possibly TRBD1 (5 bases). The CDR3 spans 15 residues. Trimming took off 5 bases at V and 0 bases at J, with 10 bases between the two ends. In germline, CDR1 is SGHVS, CDR2 FQNEAQ.

The chain links TRBV10-3 to TRBJ2-1; D gene ambiguous. Trimming stripped 6 bases from V and 4 bases from J, with 4 bases between. CDR1 is ENHRY and CDR2 is SYGVKD in the germline V gene. CDR3 size: 11 residues. The CDR3: CAIRSYNEQFF. CDR3 bases: TGTGCCATCAGGTCGTACAATGAGCAGTTCTTC.

There are a few counts of this clonotype. The rearrangement uses TRBV6-5 and TRBJ2-5, with D hard to call. Germline lookup yields CDR1 MNHEY and CDR2 SVGAGI. This CDR3 has 14 amino acids. Trimming removed 4 bases from V and 2 bases from J, with 11 bases in between. The CDR3 coding sequence is TGTGCCAGCAGTTCTCCAGCGCTTCAAGAGACCCAGTACTTC. This gives the protein CASSSPALQETQYF.

This clonotype has just a few counts. The gene calls are TRBV7-9 and TRBJ2-3; D unclear. CDR3 size: 16 residues. Per germline, CDR1 SEHNR and CDR2 FQNEAQ (reference sequence). The V end lost 1 base, the J end lost 2 bases, and 13 bases lay between the germline ends. The CDR3 loop is CASSLGSASTTDTQYF. CDR3 in DNA: TGTGCCAGCAGCTTAGGAAGTGCCTCCACCACAGATACGCAGTATTTT.

The V and J genes are TRBV2 and TRBJ1-1; D unclear. Trimming left V 8 bases short and J 8 bases short, with 9 bases between. CDR1 and CDR2 from the germline V gene are SNHLY and FYNNEI. The CDR3 is 10 amino acids. CDR3 nucleotide sequence: TGTGCCAGCGGCGGCGTGGAAGCTTTCTTT. Residues: CASGGVEAFF.

This clonotype came up a few times. V is TRBV5-1 and J is TRBJ2-1; D is perhaps TRBD2 (5 bases). Germline V gives CDR1 SGHRS, CDR2 YFSETQ. The CDR3 spans 12 residues. The ends were cut back, 2 bases at V and 9 bases at J, with 9 bases in the middle. The CDR3 loop is CASSFSELEQFF. The CDR3 coding sequence is TGCGCCAGCAGCTTTAGCGAACTTGAGCAGTTCTTC.

This clonotype turned up a few times. The chain uses TRBV7-2 and TRBJ2-7, with 8 bases identical to TRBD1. The ends lost 7 bases at V and 6 bases at J; junction bases unmatched: 8. Germline lookup yields CDR1 SGHTA and CDR2 FQGNSA. The length of the CDR3 is 13 residues. CDR3 bases: TGTGCCAGCACCCCCGGGACAGGACTCGAGCAGTACTTC. Residues: CASTPGTGLEQYF.

This chain links TRBV5-1 with TRBJ2-1; 12 nucleotides agree with TRBD1. Trimming removed 1 base from V and 10 bases from J; junction bases left unmatched: 6. CDR3 length: 15 residues. CDR1 and CDR2 (germline): SGHRS, YFSETQ. The DNA for the CDR3 is TGCGCCAGCAGCTTGATGGGACAGGGGGCAGGGGAGCAGTTCTTC. Its translation: CASSLMGQGAGEQFF.

In this sample, this clonotype turned up many times. This sequence joins TRBV20-1 and TRBJ2-6; 8 nucleotides match TRBD1. J gave up 2 bases and V 7 bases, and 10 bases lay outside the gene matches. The germline CDR1 and CDR2 sequences are DFQATT and SNEGSKA (reference sequence). The CDR3 is 16 residues long. The CDR3 here is CSVKGTGRPGANVLTF. The CDR3 coding sequence is TGCAGTGTCAAAGGGACAGGTCGTCCTGGGGCCAACGTCCTGACTTTC.

This clonotype was counted ten times or more. V and J are TRBV11-2 and TRBJ2-5; TRBD2 matches 7 bases. Germline-derived CDR1 and CDR2 are SGHAT and FQNNGV. The CDR3 is 13 residues long. V lost 3 bases, J lost 3 bases, and 1 base stayed unmatched. The CDR3 is CASSLGGEETQYF. The CDR3 nucleotides read TGTGCCAGCAGCTTGGGAGGGGAAGAGACCCAGTACTTC.

In its sample, this clonotype was seen a few times. This rearrangement joins TRBV20-1 to TRBJ1-1; 7 bases are a match to TRBD1. Per the germline V gene, CDR1 is DFQATT and CDR2 is SNEGSKA (reference sequence). This CDR3 contains 13 residues. V shed 6 bases, J shed 4 bases, and the junction held 8 bases outside the gene matches. This CDR3 reads CSAPGQEGTEAFF. For the CDR3, the DNA is TGCAGTGCCCCTGGACAGGAAGGCACTGAAGCTTTCTTT.

This clonotype was found a few times. V usage is TRBV12-3 or TRBV12-4 and J usage is TRBJ2-7; 7 bases align to TRBD1. Trimming removed 3 bases from V and 1 base from J; junction bases left unmatched: 6. This CDR3 is 15 amino acids long. CDR3 nucleotides: TGTGCCAGCAGTTTCACTCGACAGGGTTCCTACGAGCAGTACTTC. Translating gives CASSFTRQGSYEQYF.

The chain links TRBV30 to TRBJ2-2; 8 bases map to TRBD2. V was pared by 2 bases and J by 3 bases, with 8 bases of the junction left unmatched. The CDR3 is 16 amino acids. CDR1 and CDR2 (germline): GTSNPN, SVGIG (reference sequence). The CDR3 reads CAWSRGAGGDTGELFF. The CDR3 nucleotides are TGTGCCTGGAGTCGCGGGGCCGGGGGGGACACCGGGGAGCTGTTTTTT.